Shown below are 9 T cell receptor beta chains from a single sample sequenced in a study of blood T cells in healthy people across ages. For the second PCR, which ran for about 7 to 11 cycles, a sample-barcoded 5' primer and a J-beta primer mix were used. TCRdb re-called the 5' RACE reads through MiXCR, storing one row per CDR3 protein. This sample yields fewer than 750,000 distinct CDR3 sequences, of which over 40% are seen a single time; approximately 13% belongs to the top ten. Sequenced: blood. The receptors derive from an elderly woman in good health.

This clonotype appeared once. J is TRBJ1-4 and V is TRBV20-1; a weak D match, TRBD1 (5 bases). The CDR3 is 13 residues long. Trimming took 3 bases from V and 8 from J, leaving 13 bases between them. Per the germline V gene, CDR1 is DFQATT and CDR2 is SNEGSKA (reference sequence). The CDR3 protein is CSARWGVSEKLFF. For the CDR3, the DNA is TGCAGTGCTAGGTGGGGGGTATCGGAAAAACTGTTTTTT.

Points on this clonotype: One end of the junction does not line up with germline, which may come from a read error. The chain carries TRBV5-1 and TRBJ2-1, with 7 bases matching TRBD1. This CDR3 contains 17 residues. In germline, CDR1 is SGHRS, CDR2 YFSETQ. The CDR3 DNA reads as TGCGCCAACAGCTATACAACCGGGACAGAATCCTACAATGAGCAGTTCTTC. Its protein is CANSYTTGTESYNEQFF.

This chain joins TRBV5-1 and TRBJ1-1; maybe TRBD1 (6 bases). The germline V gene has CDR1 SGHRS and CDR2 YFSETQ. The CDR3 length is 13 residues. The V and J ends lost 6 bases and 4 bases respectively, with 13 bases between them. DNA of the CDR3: TGCGCCAGCACGACAGGTCGGGGCACTGAAGCTTTCTTT. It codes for CASTTGRGTEAFF.

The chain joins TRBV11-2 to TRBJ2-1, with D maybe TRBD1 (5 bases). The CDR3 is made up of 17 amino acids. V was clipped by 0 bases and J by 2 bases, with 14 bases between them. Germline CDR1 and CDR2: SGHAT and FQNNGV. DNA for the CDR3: TGTGCCAGCAGCTTAGATGGGGCCGTGAGACCCTACAATGAGCAGTTCTTC. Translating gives CASSLDGAVRPYNEQFF.

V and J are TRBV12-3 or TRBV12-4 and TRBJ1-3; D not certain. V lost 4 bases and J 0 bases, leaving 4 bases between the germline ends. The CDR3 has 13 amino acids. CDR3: CASSSSSGNTIYF. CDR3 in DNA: TGTGCCAGCAGTTCCTCCTCTGGAAACACCATATATTTT.

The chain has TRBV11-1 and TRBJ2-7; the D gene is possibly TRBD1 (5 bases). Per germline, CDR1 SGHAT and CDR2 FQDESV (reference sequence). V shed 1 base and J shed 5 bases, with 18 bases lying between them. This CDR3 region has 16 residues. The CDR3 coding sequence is TGTGCCAGCAGCTTAGAGGGGAAGGGTGTGGTGAACGAGCAGTACTTC. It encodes CASSLEGKGVVNEQYF.

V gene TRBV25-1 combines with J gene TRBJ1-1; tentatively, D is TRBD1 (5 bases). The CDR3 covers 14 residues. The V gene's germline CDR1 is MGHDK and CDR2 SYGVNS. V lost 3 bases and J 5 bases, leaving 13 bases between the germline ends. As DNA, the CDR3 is TGTGCCAGCAGTGACCGGCGGGGGGGGACTGAAGCTTTCTTT. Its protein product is CASSDRRGGTEAFF.

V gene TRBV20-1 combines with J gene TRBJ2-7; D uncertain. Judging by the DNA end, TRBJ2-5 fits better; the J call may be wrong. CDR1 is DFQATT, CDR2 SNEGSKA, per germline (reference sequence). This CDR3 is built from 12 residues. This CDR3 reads CSAGRTQETQYF. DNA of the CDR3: TGCAGTGCTGGGCGGACCCAAGAGACCCAGTACTTC.

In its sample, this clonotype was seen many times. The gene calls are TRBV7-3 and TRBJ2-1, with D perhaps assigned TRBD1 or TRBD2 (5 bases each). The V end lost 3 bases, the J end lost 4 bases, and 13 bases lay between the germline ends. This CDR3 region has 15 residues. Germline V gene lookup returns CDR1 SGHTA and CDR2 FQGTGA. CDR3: CASSLGRANYNEQFF. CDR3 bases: TGTGCCAGCAGCTTGGGACGGGCGAATTACAATGAGCAGTTCTTC.